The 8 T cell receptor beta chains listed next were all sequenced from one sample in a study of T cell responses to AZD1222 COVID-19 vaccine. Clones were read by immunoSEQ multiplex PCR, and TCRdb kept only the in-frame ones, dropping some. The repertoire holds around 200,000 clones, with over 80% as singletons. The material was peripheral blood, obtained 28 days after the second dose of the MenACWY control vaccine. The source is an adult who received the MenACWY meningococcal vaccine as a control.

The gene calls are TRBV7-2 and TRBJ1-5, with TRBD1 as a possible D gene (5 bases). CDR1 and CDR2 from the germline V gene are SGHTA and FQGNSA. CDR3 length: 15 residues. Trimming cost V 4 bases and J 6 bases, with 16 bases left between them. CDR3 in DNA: TGTGCCAGCAGCTACCATGGGGGGGGAAGTCAGCCCCAGCATTTT. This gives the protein CASSYHGGGSQPQHF.

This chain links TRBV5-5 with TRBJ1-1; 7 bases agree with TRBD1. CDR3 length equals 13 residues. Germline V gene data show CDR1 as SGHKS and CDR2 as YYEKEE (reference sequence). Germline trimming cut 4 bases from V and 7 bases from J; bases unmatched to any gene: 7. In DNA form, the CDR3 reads TGTGCCAGCAGCACACGCGGGACAGTTGAAGCTTTCTTT. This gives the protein CASSTRGTVEAFF. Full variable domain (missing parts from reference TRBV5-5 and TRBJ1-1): DAGVTQSPTHLIKTRGQQVTLRCSPISGHKSVSWYQQVLGQGPQFIFQYYEKEERGRGNFPDRFSARQFPNYSSELNVNALLLGDSALYLCASSTRGTVEAFFGQGTRLTVV.

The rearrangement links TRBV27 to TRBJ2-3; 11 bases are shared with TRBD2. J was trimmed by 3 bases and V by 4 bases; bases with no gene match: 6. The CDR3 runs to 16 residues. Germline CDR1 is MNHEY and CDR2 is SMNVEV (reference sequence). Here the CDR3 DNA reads TGTGCCAGCAGTTATATAGCGGGGGGGAAAACAGATACGCAGTATTTT. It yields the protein CASSYIAGGKTDTQYF.

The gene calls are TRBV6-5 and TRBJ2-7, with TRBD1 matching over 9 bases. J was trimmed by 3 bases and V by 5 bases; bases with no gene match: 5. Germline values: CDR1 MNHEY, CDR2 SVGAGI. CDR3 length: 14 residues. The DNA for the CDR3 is TGTGCCAGCAGTAACGGACAGGGGAACTACGAGCAGTACTTC. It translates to CASSNGQGNYEQYF.

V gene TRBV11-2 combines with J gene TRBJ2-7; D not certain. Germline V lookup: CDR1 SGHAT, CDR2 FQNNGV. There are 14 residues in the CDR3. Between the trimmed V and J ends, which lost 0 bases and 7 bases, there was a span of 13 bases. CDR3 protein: CASSLDRTVGEQYF. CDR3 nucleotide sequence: TGTGCCAGCAGCTTAGATCGAACAGTAGGGGAGCAGTACTTC.

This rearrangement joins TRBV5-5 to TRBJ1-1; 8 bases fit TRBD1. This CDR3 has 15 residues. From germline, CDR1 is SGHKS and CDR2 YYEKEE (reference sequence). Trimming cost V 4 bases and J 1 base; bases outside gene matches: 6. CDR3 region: CASSERQGRNTEAFF. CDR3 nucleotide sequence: TGTGCCAGCAGCGAAAGACAGGGGCGGAACACTGAAGCTTTCTTT.

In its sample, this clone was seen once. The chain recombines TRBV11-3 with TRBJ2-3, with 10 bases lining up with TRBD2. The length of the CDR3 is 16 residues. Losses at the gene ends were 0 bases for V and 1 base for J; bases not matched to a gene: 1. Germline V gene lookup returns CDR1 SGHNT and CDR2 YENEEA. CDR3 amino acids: CASSLDGTSGTDTQYF. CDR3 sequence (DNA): TGTGCCAGCAGCTTAGATGGGACTAGCGGCACAGATACGCAGTATTTT.

CDR3 protein: CASSFTTNTEAFF. Written as DNA, the CDR3 is TGTGCCAGCAGTTTCACAACGAACACTGAAGCTTTCTTT. J is TRBJ1-1 and V is TRBV12-3 or TRBV12-4; unclear D gene. Trimming shortened V by 3 bases and J by 1 base, and 6 bases separated the two germline ends. CDR3 length equals 13 residues.